This T cell receptor (beta chain) was identified during a study of cytomegalovirus exposure and HLA in healthy donors. Primers included in the PCR were 60 Vbeta and 13 Jbeta primers. Sequenced by immunoSEQ multiplex PCR; TCRdb stores in-frame clones only, minus some. Among roughly 120,000 clones listed, under 90% were seen once. Germline lookup yields CDR1 SGDLS and CDR2 YYNGEE. The CDR3 runs to 15 residues. After removal of 4 bases from V and 9 bases from J, the junction contained 15 bases not matched to a gene. To note about this clone: Its target is not known.

Regarding the study as a whole: According to a later analysis, most TCR beta chains associated with CMV appeared HLA-restricted. The HLA-A and HLA-B alleles of most subjects were reportedly predicted accurately from TCR beta sequences. CMV antigen specificity of a few CMV-associated chains was confirmed in vitro.

This chain uses TRBV9 with TRBJ1-2; 7 nucleotides match TRBD1. This TCR was recovered from a young woman in good health and CMV-seronegative. Sequencing was carried out using PBMCs. The CDR3 nucleotides are TGTGCCAGCAGCTCTAGCGGGGGGAGGGGACAGAGCTACACCTTC. Amino acids: CASSSSGGRGQSYTF.